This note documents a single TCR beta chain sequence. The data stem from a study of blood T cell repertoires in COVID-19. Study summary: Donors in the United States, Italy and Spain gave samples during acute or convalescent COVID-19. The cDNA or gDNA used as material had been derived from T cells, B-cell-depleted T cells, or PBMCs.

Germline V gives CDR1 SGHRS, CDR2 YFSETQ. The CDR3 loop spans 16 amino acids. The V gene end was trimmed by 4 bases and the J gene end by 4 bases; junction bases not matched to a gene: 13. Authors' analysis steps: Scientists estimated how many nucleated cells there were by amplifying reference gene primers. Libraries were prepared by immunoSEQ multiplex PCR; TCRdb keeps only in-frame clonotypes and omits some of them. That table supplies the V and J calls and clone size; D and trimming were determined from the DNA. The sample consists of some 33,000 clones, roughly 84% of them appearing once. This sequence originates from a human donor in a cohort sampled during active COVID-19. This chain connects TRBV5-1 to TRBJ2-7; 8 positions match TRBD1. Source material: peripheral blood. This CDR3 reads CASSGTQGVRGYEQYF. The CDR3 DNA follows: TGCGCCAGCAGCGGCACACAGGGGGTGAGAGGGTACGAGCAGTACTTC.